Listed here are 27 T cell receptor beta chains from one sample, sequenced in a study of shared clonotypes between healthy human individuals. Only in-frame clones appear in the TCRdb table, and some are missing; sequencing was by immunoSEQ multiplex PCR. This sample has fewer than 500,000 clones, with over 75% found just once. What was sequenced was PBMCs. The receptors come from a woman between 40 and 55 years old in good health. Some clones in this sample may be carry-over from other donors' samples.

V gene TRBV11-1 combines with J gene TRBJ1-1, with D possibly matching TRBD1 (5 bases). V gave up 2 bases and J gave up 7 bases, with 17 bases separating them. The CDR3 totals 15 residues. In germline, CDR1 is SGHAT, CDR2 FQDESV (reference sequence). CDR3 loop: CASSLYQGWGFEAFF. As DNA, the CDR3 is TGTGCCAGCAGCTTATACCAGGGCTGGGGTTTTGAAGCTTTCTTT. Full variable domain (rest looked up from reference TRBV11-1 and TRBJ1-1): EAEVAQSPRYKITEKSQAVAFWCDPISGHATLYWYRQILGQGPELLVQFQDESVVDDSQLPKDRFSAERLKGVDSTLKIQPAELGDSAMYLCASSLYQGWGFEAFFGQGTRLTVV.

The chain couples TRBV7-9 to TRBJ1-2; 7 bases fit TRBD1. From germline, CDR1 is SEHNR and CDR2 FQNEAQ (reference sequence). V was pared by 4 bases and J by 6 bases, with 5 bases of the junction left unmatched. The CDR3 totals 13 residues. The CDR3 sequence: CASSWDRVNGYTF. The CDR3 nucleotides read TGTGCCAGCAGCTGGGACAGAGTTAATGGCTACACCTTC.

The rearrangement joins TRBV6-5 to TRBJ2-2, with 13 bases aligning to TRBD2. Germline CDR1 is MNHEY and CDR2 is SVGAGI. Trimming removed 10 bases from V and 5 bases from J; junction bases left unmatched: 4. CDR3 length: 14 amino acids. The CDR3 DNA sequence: TGTGCCACAGGGGGACTAGCGGGGACCGGGGAGCTGTTTTTT. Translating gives CATGGLAGTGELFF.

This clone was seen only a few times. The CDR3 sequence is CASSFEGGRPQHF. CDR3 sequence (DNA): TGTGCCAGCAGCTTCGAGGGCGGGCGACCCCAGCATTTT. This chain uses TRBV5-4 with TRBJ1-5, with no clear D. Per the germline V gene, CDR1 is SGHNT and CDR2 is YYREEE (reference sequence). This CDR3 is built from 13 residues. V was shortened by 2 bases and J by 10 bases, with 13 bases between the two germline ends.

The CDR3 protein is CASSDRTGVAFF. Written as DNA, the CDR3 is TGTGCCAGCAGTGACCGGACAGGCGTCGCTTTCTTT. The chain recombines TRBV6-4 with TRBJ1-1; 7 nucleotides align to TRBD1. CDR3 length: 12 amino acids. V dropped 2 bases and J dropped 11; count of bases not matched to a gene: 5. Germline values: CDR1 MRHNA, CDR2 SNTAGT.

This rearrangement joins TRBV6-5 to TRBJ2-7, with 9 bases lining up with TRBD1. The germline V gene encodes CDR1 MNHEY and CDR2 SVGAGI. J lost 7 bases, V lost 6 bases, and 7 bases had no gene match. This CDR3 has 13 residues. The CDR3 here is CASRTPGQGEQYF. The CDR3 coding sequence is TGTGCCAGCAGGACACCGGGACAGGGAGAGCAGTACTTC.

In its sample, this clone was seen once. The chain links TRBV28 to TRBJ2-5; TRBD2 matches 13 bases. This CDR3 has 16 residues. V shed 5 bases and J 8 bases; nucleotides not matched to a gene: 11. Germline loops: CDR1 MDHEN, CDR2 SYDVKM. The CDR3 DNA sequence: TGTGCCAGCAGTACCCCGGGACTAGCGGGGCCAGGCACCCAGTACTTC. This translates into CASSTPGLAGPGTQYF.

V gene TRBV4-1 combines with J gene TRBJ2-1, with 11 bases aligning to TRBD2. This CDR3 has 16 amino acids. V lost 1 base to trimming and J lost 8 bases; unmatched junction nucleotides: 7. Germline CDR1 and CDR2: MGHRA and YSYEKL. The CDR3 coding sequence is TGCGCCAGCAGCCAAGTACCTCTAGCGGGAGGCTATGAGCAGTTCTTC. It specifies CASSQVPLAGGYEQFF.

The CDR3 protein is CASSVQGHEQYF. The CDR3 DNA reads TGTGCCAGCTCAGTACAGGGCCACGAGCAGTACTTC. V gene TRBV18 combines with J gene TRBJ2-7; D is possibly TRBD1 (6 bases). Trimming left V 5 bases short and J 5 bases short, with 10 bases between. Germline-derived CDR1 and CDR2 are KGHSH and LQKENI. The CDR3 loop spans 12 amino acids.

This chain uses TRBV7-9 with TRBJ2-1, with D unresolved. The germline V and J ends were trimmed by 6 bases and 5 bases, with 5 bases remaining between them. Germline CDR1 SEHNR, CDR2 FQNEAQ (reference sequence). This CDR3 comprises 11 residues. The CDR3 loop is CASRLNNEQFF. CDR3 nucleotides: TGTGCCAGCAGACTTAACAATGAGCAGTTCTTC.

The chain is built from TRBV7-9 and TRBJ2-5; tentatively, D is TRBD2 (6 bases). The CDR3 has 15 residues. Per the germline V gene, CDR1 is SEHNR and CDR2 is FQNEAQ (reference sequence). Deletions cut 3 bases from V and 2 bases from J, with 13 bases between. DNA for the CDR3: TGTGCCAGCAGCTTCCCGGAAGGAGGGCAAGAGACCCAGTACTTC. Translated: CASSFPEGGQETQYF. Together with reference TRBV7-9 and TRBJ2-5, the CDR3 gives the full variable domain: DTGVSQNPRHKITKRGQNVTFRCDPISEHNRLYWYRQTLGQGPEFLTYFQNEAQLEKSRLLSDRFSAERPKGSFSTLEIQRTEQGDSAMYLCASSFPEGGQETQYFGPGTRLLVL.

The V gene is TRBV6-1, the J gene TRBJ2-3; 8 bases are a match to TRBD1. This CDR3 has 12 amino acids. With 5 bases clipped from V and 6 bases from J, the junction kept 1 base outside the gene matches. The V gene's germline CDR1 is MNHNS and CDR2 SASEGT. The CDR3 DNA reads TGTGCCAGCAGTCGGGACAGGGATACGCAGTATTTT. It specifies CASSRDRDTQYF.

The CDR3 is CASSSTDRVAPLHF. The CDR3 DNA reads as TGTGCCAGCAGCTCTACGGACAGGGTAGCACCCCTCCACTTT. J is TRBJ1-6 and V is TRBV28; 8 nucleotides align to TRBD1. Germline CDR1 and CDR2: MDHEN and SYDVKM. V was clipped by 6 bases and J by 11 bases; unmatched bases: 9. The CDR3 is 14 amino acids.

CDR3 bases: TGTGCCAGCAGTTCAACCGGGGCAATGAACACTGAAGCTTTCTTT. This encodes CASSSTGAMNTEAFF. V gene TRBV28 combines with J gene TRBJ1-1; D might be TRBD1 (5 bases). This CDR3 has 15 amino acids. Trimming stripped 4 bases from V and 0 bases from J, with 12 bases between. CDR1 MDHEN and CDR2 SYDVKM come from the germline V gene.

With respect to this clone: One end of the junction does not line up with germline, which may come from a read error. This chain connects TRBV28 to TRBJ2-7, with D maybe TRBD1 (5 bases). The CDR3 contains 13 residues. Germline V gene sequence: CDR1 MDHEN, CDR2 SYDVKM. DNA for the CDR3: TGTGCCAGCAGTTTACTTCAACAGGACATAAAGTGCTTC. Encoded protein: CASSLLQQDIKCF. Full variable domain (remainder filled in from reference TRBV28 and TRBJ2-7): DVKVTQSSRYLVKRTGEKVFLECVQDMDHENMFWYRQDPGLGLRLIYFSYDVKMKEKGDIPEGYSVSREKKERFSLILESASTNQTSMYLCASSLLQQDIKCFGPGTRLTVT.

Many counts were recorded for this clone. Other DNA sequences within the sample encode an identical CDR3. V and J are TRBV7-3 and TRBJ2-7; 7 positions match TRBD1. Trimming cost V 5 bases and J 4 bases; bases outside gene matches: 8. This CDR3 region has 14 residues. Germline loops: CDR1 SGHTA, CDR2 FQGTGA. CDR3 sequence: CASSETGNDYEQYF. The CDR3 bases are TGTGCCAGCAGCGAGACAGGGAATGATTACGAGCAGTACTTC.

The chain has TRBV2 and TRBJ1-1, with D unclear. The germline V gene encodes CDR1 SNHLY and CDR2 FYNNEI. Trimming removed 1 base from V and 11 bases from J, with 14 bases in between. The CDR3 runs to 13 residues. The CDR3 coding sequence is TGTGCCAGCAGTGAAGAGACTGGAGAGTTGGCTTTCTTT. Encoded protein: CASSEETGELAFF.

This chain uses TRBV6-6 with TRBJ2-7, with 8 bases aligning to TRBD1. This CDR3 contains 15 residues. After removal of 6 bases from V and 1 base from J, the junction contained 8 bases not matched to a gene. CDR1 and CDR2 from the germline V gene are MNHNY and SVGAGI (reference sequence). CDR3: CASSKTGVPSYEQYF. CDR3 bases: TGTGCCAGCAGCAAGACAGGGGTCCCTTCCTACGAGCAGTACTTC.

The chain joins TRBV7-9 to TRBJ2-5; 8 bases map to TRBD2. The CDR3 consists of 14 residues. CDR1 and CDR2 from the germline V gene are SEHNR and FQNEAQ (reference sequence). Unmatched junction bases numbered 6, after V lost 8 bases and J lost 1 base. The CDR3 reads CASVPGGGQETQYF. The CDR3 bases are TGTGCCAGCGTTCCCGGGGGGGGCCAAGAGACCCAGTACTTC.

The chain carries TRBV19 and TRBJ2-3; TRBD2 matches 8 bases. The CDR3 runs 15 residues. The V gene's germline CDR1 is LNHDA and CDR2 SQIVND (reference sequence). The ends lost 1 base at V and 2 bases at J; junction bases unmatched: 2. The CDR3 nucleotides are TGTGCCAGTAGTATAGGAGCGGGAGTCACAGATACGCAGTATTTT. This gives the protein CASSIGAGVTDTQYF.

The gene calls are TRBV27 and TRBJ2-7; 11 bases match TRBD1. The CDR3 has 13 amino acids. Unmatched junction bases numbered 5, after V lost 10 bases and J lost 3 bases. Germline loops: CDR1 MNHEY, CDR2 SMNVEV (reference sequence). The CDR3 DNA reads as TGTGCCACTCGGGACAGGGGGTTCTACGAGCAGTACTTC. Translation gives CATRDRGFYEQYF.

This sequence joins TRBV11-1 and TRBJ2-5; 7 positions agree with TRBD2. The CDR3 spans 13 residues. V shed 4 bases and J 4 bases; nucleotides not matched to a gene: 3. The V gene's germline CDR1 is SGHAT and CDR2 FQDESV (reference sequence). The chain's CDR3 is CASSWTRGETQYF. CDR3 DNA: TGTGCCAGCAGCTGGACTAGAGGAGAGACCCAGTACTTC.

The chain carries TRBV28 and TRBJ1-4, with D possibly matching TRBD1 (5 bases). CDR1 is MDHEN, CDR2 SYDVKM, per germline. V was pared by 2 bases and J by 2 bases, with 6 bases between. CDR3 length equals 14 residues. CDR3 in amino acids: CASSLGGTNEKLFF. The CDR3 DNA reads TGTGCCAGCAGTTTAGGGGGGACTAATGAAAAACTGTTTTTT.

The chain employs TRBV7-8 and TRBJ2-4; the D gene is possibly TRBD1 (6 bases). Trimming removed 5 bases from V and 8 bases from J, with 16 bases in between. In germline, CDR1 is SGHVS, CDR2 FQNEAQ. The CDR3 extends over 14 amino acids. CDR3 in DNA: TGTGCCAGCAGCCGTCTCACAGGGATGGACATTCAGTACTTC. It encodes CASSRLTGMDIQYF.

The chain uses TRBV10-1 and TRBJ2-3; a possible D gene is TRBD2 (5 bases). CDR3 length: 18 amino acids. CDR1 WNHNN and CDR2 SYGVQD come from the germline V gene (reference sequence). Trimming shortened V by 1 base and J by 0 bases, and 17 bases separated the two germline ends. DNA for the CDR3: TGCGCCAGCAGTGAGTGGACCGGGGAGTCGGGTAGCACAGATACGCAGTATTTT. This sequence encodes CASSEWTGESGSTDTQYF.

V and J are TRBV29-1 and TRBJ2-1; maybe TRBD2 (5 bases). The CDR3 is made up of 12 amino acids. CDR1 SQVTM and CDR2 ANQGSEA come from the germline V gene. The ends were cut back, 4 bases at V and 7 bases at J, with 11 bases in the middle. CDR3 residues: CSVGGASNEQFF. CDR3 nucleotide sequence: TGCAGCGTTGGGGGAGCATCAAATGAGCAGTTCTTC.

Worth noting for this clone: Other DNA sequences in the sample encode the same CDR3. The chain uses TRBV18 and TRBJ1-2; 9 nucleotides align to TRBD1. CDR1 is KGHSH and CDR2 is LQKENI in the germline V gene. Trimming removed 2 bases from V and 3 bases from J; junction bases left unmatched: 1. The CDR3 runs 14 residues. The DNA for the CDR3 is TGTGCCAGCTCACCAGGACAGGGGTACTATGGCTACACCTTC. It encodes CASSPGQGYYGYTF. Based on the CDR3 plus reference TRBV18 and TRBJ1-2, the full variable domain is NAGVMQNPRHLVRRRGQEARLRCSPMKGHSHVYWYRQLPEEGLKFMVYLQKENIIDESGMPKERFSAEFPKEGPSILRIQQVVRGDSAAYFCASSPGQGYYGYTFGSGTRLTVV.